This passage covers 13 T cell receptor beta chains from one sample sequenced in a study of cytomegalovirus exposure and HLA in healthy donors. PCR was performed using 60 Vbeta and 13 Jbeta primers. The table came from immunoSEQ multiplex PCR; TCRdb's copy has only in-frame clones and leaves some out. This sample has 150,000 to 200,000 clones; around 75% occur once, and the top ten carry around 3%. The sample consisted of PBMCs. These receptors were obtained from a woman between 45 and 60 years old in good health and CMV-seropositive.

This clone was counted between two and nine times. J is TRBJ1-4 and V is TRBV6-1; 10 nucleotides align to TRBD1. The CDR3 is made up of 13 amino acids. CDR1 and CDR2 from the germline V gene are MNHNS and SASEGT. V shed 8 bases, J shed 8 bases, and the junction held 5 bases outside the gene matches. CDR3 in DNA: TGTGCCAGCGCCGGGACAGGGGACGAAAAACTGTTTTTT. Translating it yields CASAGTGDEKLFF.

V usage is TRBV5-1 and J usage is TRBJ1-6; no firm D call. The ends were cut back, 1 base at V and 8 bases at J, with 13 bases in the middle. The CDR3 has 15 residues. CDR1 is SGHRS, CDR2 YFSETQ, per germline. CDR3 loop: CASSLSGAGDSPLHF. CDR3 DNA: TGCGCCAGCAGCTTGTCGGGAGCCGGAGATTCACCCCTCCACTTT.

This chain links TRBV6-1 with TRBJ1-2, with 7 bases that match TRBD1. This CDR3 contains 14 residues. V trimming: 5 bases; J trimming: 4 bases; junction bases outside the gene matches: 7. Germline CDR1 reads MNHNS; CDR2 reads SASEGT. CDR3 protein: CASSRDRGIYGYTF. The CDR3 nucleotides read TGTGCCAGCAGTAGGGACAGAGGAATCTATGGCTACACCTTC.

V gene TRBV19 combines with J gene TRBJ2-3, with 10 bases aligning to TRBD2. The germline CDR1 and CDR2 sequences are LNHDA and SQIVND (reference sequence). V was clipped by 2 bases and J by 6 bases; unmatched bases: 8. This CDR3 comprises 16 residues. CDR3 sequence (DNA): TGTGCCAGTAGTATATGGGAAGCGGGGGGGATGGATACGCAGTATTTT. Its translation is CASSIWEAGGMDTQYF.

This sequence joins TRBV27 and TRBJ2-3, with a tentative D call TRBD1 (5 bases). Between the trimmed V and J ends, which lost 1 base and 0 bases, there was a span of 14 bases. CDR1 is MNHEY and CDR2 is SMNVEV in the germline V gene (reference sequence). The CDR3 totals 17 residues. The chain's CDR3 is CASSLYQGITSTDTQYF. CDR3 coding DNA: TGTGCCAGCAGTTTATATCAGGGAATTACTAGCACAGATACGCAGTATTTT.

The V call is TRBV29-1, the J call TRBJ2-7, with TRBD2 matching 7 bases. CDR1 and CDR2 (germline): SQVTM, ANQGSEA. This CDR3 region has 11 residues. The J segment lost 9 bases and the V segment lost 1 base, leaving 3 bases of the junction unmatched. The CDR3 loop is CSVEGGRGQYF. The CDR3 bases are TGCAGCGTTGAAGGGGGGAGGGGGCAGTACTTC.

V is TRBV30 and J is TRBJ1-3; maybe TRBD1 (5 bases). Deletions cut 8 bases from V and 0 bases from J, with 11 bases between. The CDR3 is 13 residues long. Per the germline V gene, CDR1 is GTSNPN and CDR2 is SVGIG (reference sequence). The CDR3 region is CAAGPVSGNTIYF. CDR3 DNA: TGTGCCGCAGGGCCAGTCTCTGGAAACACCATATATTTT.

The chain couples TRBV6-6 to TRBJ1-5; a possible D gene is TRBD1 (5 bases). The CDR3 loop spans 16 amino acids. The germline V gene encodes CDR1 MNHNY and CDR2 SVGAGI (reference sequence). The V and J ends lost 6 bases and 3 bases respectively, with 18 bases between them. In DNA form, the CDR3 reads TGTGCCAGCAGCTCAGACCAGACAGTGCTCAATCAGCCCCAGCATTTT. Translating it yields CASSSDQTVLNQPQHF.

The rearrangement uses TRBV29-1 and TRBJ1-2; D is possibly TRBD1 (5 bases). This CDR3 is 15 amino acids long. Germline CDR1 SQVTM, CDR2 ANQGSEA. Trimming stripped 5 bases from V and 3 bases from J, with 19 bases between. DNA for the CDR3: TGCAGCGTTTCCAGGACAAGCGCTCTGGACTATGGCTACACCTTC. Translation gives CSVSRTSALDYGYTF.

V usage is TRBV5-4 and J usage is TRBJ2-5; D call uncertain. The CDR3 covers 14 residues. Germline CDR1 reads SGHNT; CDR2 reads YYREEE (reference sequence). Trimming took off 0 bases at V and 2 bases at J, with 8 bases between the two ends. In DNA form, the CDR3 reads TGTGCCAGCAGCTTGGCCGGGTTTCAAGAGACCCAGTACTTC. It encodes CASSLAGFQETQYF.

The chain carries TRBV4-1 and TRBJ2-5; D gene unclear. The CDR3 runs 13 residues. The ends were cut back, 0 bases at V and 7 bases at J, with 9 bases in the middle. From germline, CDR1 is MGHRA and CDR2 YSYEKL. The CDR3 nucleotides are TGCGCCAGCAGCCAAGAGGGTCCGGGGACCCAGTACTTC. It translates to CASSQEGPGTQYF.

This sequence joins TRBV28 and TRBJ2-7; TRBD2 matches 8 bases. Trimming removed 5 bases from V and 4 bases from J; junction bases left unmatched: 7. The CDR3 covers 14 residues. Germline V gene sequence: CDR1 MDHEN, CDR2 SYDVKM. The CDR3 bases are TGTGCCAGCAGTCAGGCCGGGGGGGTTTACGAGCAGTACTTC. Its translation: CASSQAGGVYEQYF. Full variable domain (remainder filled in from reference TRBV28 and TRBJ2-7): DVKVTQSSRYLVKRTGEKVFLECVQDMDHENMFWYRQDPGLGLRLIYFSYDVKMKEKGDIPEGYSVSREKKERFSLILESASTNQTSMYLCASSQAGGVYEQYFGPGTRLTVT.

This chain joins TRBV2 and TRBJ2-2, with D possibly TRBD1 on 6 matching bases. The germline gives CDR1 SNHLY, CDR2 FYNNEI. This CDR3 region has 15 residues. Trimming pared 0 bases from V and 4 bases from J, leaving 9 bases between. DNA for the CDR3: TGTGCCAGCAGTGAAGCGGACAGACTCACCGGGGAGCTGTTTTTT. As protein: CASSEADRLTGELFF.